The T cell receptor beta chain under discussion was sequenced for a study of TIL therapy for anti-PD-1-resistant metastatic lung cancer. Germline CDR1 GTSNPN, CDR2 SVGIG (reference sequence). The CDR3 is 14 residues long. The V and J ends lost 1 base and 1 base respectively, with 10 bases between them. The immunoSEQ assay was v3. TCRdb keeps only in-frame clones here, not all; method: immunoSEQ multiplex PCR. The sample has tens of thousands of clones; over 75% are singletons. Documented time point: pre-treatment sample, taken before nivolumab and TIL therapy. V is TRBV30 and J is TRBJ2-5; maybe TRBD1 (6 bases). Sample: blood, taken at baseline. This receptor was obtained from a person aged 25 to 79 with non-small cell lung cancer. The CDR3 nucleotides read TGTGCCTGGAGTGAGTACAGGGCCCAAGAGACCCAGTACTTC. It codes for CAWSEYRAQETQYF.